The 14 T cell receptor beta chains presented below share a single source sample, sequenced in a study of cytomegalovirus exposure and HLA in healthy donors. The PCR used 60 Vbeta and 13 Jbeta primers. The repertoire was sequenced with immunoSEQ multiplex PCR; TCRdb's copy has only in-frame clones and lacks some. The sample carries about 170,000 clones, around 82% recorded once. Sequencing was carried out using PBMCs. The source is a boy younger than 10 in good health and CMV-seronegative.

Written as DNA, the CDR3 is TGTGCCAGCAGCCAAGTGTCTACTAGGAGATACAATGAGCAGTTCTTC. The encoded protein is CASSQVSTRRYNEQFF. The chain recombines TRBV4-2 with TRBJ2-1; D may be TRBD2 (5 bases). V was pared by 1 base and J by 4 bases, with 14 bases between. This CDR3 region has 16 residues. Looked up from germline, CDR1 is LGHNA and CDR2 is YNFKEQ.

This chain connects TRBV7-3 to TRBJ2-5, with TRBD2 identical over 7 bases. CDR1 is SGHTA, CDR2 FQGTGA, per germline. This CDR3 is built from 14 residues. The CDR3 here is CAHRKRLAEETQYF. DNA of the CDR3: TGTGCTCATAGAAAGCGGCTAGCGGAAGAGACCCAGTACTTC.

V gene TRBV2 combines with J gene TRBJ1-3, with TRBD1 matching 7 bases. Unmatched junction bases numbered 4, after V lost 9 bases and J lost 2 bases. This CDR3 has 13 residues. Germline CDR1 SNHLY, CDR2 FYNNEI. In nucleotides, the CDR3 is TGTGCCAGGGGTAGGGGGCCTGGAAACACCATATATTTT. This codes for CARGRGPGNTIYF.

The chain joins TRBV5-6 to TRBJ1-1, with 7 bases that match TRBD1. J was trimmed by 5 bases and V by 7 bases; bases with no gene match: 8. This CDR3 has 13 residues. Germline V lookup: CDR1 SGHDT, CDR2 YYEEEE. CDR3 amino acids: CASLQTGRTEAFF. DNA for the CDR3: TGTGCCAGCCTTCAGACAGGGAGGACTGAAGCTTTCTTT.

V usage is TRBV6-1 and J usage is TRBJ1-1; no firm D call. CDR3 length equals 10 residues. CDR1 and CDR2 (germline): MNHNS, SASEGT. Between the trimmed V and J ends, which lost 10 bases and 11 bases, there was a span of 14 bases. The CDR3: CATTVREAFF. The DNA of the CDR3 is TGTGCCACTACGGTTAGGGAGGCTTTCTTT.

Of note for this clone: The sample has other DNA sequences that encode this CDR3 too. The V call is TRBV5-1, the J call TRBJ1-1; D might be TRBD1 (5 bases). The CDR3 has 13 amino acids. The V gene's germline CDR1 is SGHRS and CDR2 YFSETQ. V was trimmed by 1 base and J by 5 bases, leaving 9 bases between them. The CDR3 here is CASSLTGGTEAFF. CDR3 bases: TGCGCCAGCAGCTTGACGGGGGGGACTGAAGCTTTCTTT.

This chain joins TRBV27 and TRBJ1-2; D remains unclear. The CDR3 spans 13 residues. The germline gives CDR1 MNHEY, CDR2 SMNVEV (reference sequence). V lost 6 bases, J lost 0 bases, and 8 bases lay in between. Here the CDR3 DNA reads TGTGCCAGCAGGACTACAGCTAACTATGGCTACACCTTC. Protein: CASRTTANYGYTF.

The rearrangement joins TRBV4-2 to TRBJ2-3, with TRBD2 matching 8 bases. The CDR3 sequence is 16 residues long. V shed 4 bases, J shed 5 bases, and the junction held 11 bases outside the gene matches. Germline CDR1 is LGHNA and CDR2 is YNFKEQ. The CDR3 loop is CASSPQAGAPLDTQYF. In DNA, the CDR3 is TGTGCCAGCAGCCCCCAAGCGGGAGCTCCCTTAGATACGCAGTATTTT.

Points on this clone: Compared with germline, one end of the junction differs, possibly owing to a read error. The gene calls are TRBV2 and TRBJ2-7; 7 nucleotides match TRBD1. Germline-derived CDR1 and CDR2 are SNHLY and FYNNEI. The CDR3 covers 14 residues. CDR3: CASREDRVSYEQYF. In DNA form, the CDR3 reads TGTGCCAGCAGAGAAGACAGGGTATCCTACGAGCAGTACTTC.

This chain joins TRBV25-1 and TRBJ1-2; D gene ambiguous. Trimming left V 5 bases short and J 6 bases short, with 13 bases between. The CDR3 runs to 13 residues. Per germline, CDR1 MGHDK and CDR2 SYGVNS. In DNA form, the CDR3 reads TGTGCCAGCAGTCACAGAGTTATGGATGGCTACACCTTC. This sequence encodes CASSHRVMDGYTF.

The V gene is TRBV11-2, the J gene TRBJ1-2, with D possibly being TRBD1 (5 bases). Looked up from germline, CDR1 is SGHAT and CDR2 is FQNNGV. The CDR3 extends over 14 amino acids. V was cut by 1 base and J by 6 bases, with 12 bases left in between. CDR3 DNA: TGTGCCAGCAGCTTAGCCCGGACAAGCGATGGCTACACCTTC. Encoded protein: CASSLARTSDGYTF.

J is TRBJ2-5 and V is TRBV5-1, with 8 bases matching TRBD2. V lost 0 bases and J lost 5; bases outside the gene matches: 9. CDR1 SGHRS and CDR2 YFSETQ come from the germline V gene. The CDR3 has 16 residues. The CDR3 nucleotides read TGCGCCAGCAGCTTGGGACTAGCGAGACGTAGGGAGACCCAGTACTTC. Amino acid sequence: CASSLGLARRRETQYF. Supplemented by reference TRBV5-1 and TRBJ2-5, the full variable domain reads KAGVTQTPRYLIKTRGQQVTLSCSPISGHRSVSWYQQTPGQGLQFLFEYFSETQRNKGNFPGRFSGRQFSNSRSEMNVSTLELGDSALYLCASSLGLARRRETQYFGPGTRLLVL.

This clone was detected only a few times. The chain joins TRBV5-1 to TRBJ1-1, with D perhaps TRBD1 (5 bases). Germline V gives CDR1 SGHRS, CDR2 YFSETQ. This CDR3 is built from 15 residues. V was clipped by 0 bases and J by 2 bases, with 11 bases between them. Here the CDR3 reads CASSLVATENTEAFF. CDR3 nucleotides: TGCGCCAGCAGCTTGGTGGCGACAGAAAACACTGAAGCTTTCTTT.

This chain joins TRBV5-1 and TRBJ2-7; a weak D match, TRBD1 (6 bases). Looked up from germline, CDR1 is SGHRS and CDR2 is YFSETQ. V was trimmed by 4 bases and J by 7 bases, leaving 18 bases between them. The CDR3 covers 14 residues. CDR3 sequence (DNA): TGCGCCAGCAGCCCTACAGGGTTCCCCGTGGAGCAGTACTTC. The encoded protein is CASSPTGFPVEQYF.